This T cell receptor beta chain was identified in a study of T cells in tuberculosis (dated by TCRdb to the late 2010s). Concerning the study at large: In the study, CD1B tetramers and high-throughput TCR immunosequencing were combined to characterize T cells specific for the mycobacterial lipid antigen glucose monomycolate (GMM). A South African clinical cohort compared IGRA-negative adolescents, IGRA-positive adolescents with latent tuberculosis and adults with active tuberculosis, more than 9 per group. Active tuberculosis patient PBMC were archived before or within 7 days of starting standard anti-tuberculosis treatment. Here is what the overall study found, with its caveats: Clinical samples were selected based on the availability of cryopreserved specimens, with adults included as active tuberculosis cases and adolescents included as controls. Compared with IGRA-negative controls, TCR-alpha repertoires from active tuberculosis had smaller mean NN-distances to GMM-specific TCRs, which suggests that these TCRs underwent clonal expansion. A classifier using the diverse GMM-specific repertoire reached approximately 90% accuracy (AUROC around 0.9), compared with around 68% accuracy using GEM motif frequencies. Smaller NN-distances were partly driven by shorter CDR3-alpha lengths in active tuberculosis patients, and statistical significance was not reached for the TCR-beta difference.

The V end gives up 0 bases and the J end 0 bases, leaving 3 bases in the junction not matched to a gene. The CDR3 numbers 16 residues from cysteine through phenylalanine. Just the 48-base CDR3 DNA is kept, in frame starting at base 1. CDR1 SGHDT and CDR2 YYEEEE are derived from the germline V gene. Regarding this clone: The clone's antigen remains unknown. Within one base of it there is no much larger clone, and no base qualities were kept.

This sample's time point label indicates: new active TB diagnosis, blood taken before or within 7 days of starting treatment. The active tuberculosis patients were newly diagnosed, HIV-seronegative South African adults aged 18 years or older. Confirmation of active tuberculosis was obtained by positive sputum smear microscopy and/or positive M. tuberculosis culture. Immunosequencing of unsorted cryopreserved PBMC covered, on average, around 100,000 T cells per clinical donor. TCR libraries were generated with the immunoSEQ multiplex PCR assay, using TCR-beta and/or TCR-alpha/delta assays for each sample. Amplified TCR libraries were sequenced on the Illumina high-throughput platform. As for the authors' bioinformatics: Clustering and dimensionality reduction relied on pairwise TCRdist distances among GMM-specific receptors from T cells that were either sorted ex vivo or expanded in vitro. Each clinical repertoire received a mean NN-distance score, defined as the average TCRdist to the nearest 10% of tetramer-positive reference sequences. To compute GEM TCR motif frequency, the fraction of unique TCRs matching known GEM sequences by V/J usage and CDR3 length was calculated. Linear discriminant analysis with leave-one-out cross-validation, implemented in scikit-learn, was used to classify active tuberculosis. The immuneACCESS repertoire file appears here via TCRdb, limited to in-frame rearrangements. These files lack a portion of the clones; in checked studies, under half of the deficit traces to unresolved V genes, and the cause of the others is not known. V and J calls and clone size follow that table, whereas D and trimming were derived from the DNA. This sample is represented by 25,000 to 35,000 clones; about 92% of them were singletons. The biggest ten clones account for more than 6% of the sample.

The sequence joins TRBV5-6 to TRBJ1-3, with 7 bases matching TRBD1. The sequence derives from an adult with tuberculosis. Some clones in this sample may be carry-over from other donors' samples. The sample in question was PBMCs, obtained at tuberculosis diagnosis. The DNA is TGTGCCAGCAGCTTGGGGGGGACAGTCTCTGGAAACACCATATATTTT. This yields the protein CASSLGGTVSGNTIYF.